This record covers a single T cell receptor beta chain. The antigen remains undetermined. Trimming removed 5 bases from V and 0 bases from J, with 16 bases in between. The CDR3 length is 16 residues. In germline, CDR1 is SGHVS, CDR2 FNYEAQ. The sample is drawn from a study of PD-1 blockade in classical Hodgkin lymphoma. Study-wide results and limits: Newly diagnosed patients reportedly had lower baseline TCR diversity than healthy donors. Researchers reported that CD4+ TCR diversity, though not CD8+, rose significantly by C4D1. Baseline diversity in complete responders resembled that of newly diagnosed patients. The authors have not defined what causes the repertoire differences, possibly disease activity or prior therapy.

Assay: immunoSEQ multiplex PCR; the TCRdb copy retains only in-frame clones and omits some. Of 25,000 or so clones in the sample, approximately 67% were seen once. Each patient experienced a relapse that followed autologous stem cell transplantation, and brentuximab vedotin exposure varied. The sample was peripheral blood mononuclear cells (PBMCs), taken before the second cycle of nivolumab. This clonotype was sampled from a human donor with classical Hodgkin lymphoma. This chain connects TRBV7-6 to TRBJ1-1, with D possibly matching TRBD1 (5 bases). The CDR3 loop is CASSPQTAIMNTEAFF. CDR3 bases: TGTGCCAGCAGCCCGCAGACAGCTATCATGAACACTGAAGCTTTCTTT.